This passage covers 5 T cell receptor beta chains from one sample sequenced in a study of T cells in Graves' hyperthyroidism and ophthalmopathy. Researchers took RNA transcripts and amplified the TCR beta CDR3 regions from them. HTBI primers were employed in a first-round RT-PCR of the TCR CDR3. TCRdb reanalysed the multiplex PCR reads using MiXCR and keeps one entry per CDR3 protein. Counted here are 490,000 or so distinct CDR3 sequences, less than 20% occurring once; the ten biggest clones make up over 45%. Sequenced input: blood. These receptors were taken from a man aged 35 to 55 with Graves' ophthalmopathy.

The sample holds a few counts of this clonotype. The chain carries TRBV6-2 or TRBV6-3 and TRBJ2-4; D gene ambiguous. The CDR3 is 16 amino acids. Germline CDR1 is MNHEY and CDR2 is SVGEGT. Trimming removed 4 bases from V and 5 bases from J, with 18 bases in between. CDR3 in DNA: TGTGCCAGCAGTTCCCCCGAAGCGCGGTCAGAAAACATTCAGTACTTC. It is translated as CASSSPEARSENIQYF.

This sequence joins TRBV6-1 and TRBJ1-2, with no clear D. V was cut by 9 bases and J by 0 bases, with 11 bases left in between. The germline CDR1 and CDR2 sequences are MNHNS and SASEGT. This CDR3 region has 13 residues. CDR3 nucleotides: TGTGCCAGTTTTGGTGGGGCTAACTATGGCTACACCTTC. Protein sequence: CASFGGANYGYTF.

This clonotype occurred many times. The chain has TRBV2 and TRBJ2-1; 7 nucleotides line up with TRBD2. The CDR3 has 14 residues. In germline, CDR1 is SNHLY, CDR2 FYNNEI. After removal of 11 bases from V and 8 bases from J, the junction contained 15 bases not matched to a gene. The CDR3 DNA is TGTGCCGGTCTAGCGGAAGAAACTCCGGATGAGCAGTTCTTC. This translates into CAGLAEETPDEQFF. The full variable domain, with the rest looked up from reference TRBV2 and TRBJ2-1, is EPEVTQTPSHQVTQMGQEVILRCVPISNHLYFYWYRQILGQKVEFLVSFYNNEISEKSEIFDDQFSVERPDGSNFTLKIRSTKLEDSAMYFCAGLAEETPDEQFFGPGTRLTVL.

This clonotype was recorded many times. The chain employs TRBV2 and TRBJ2-3, with 7 positions matching TRBD2. Germline V lookup: CDR1 SNHLY, CDR2 FYNNEI. After removal of 8 bases from V and 0 bases from J, the junction contained 2 bases not matched to a gene. The CDR3 length is 13 residues. In DNA form, the CDR3 reads TGTGCCAGCGGGGAGGGGAGCACAGATACGCAGTATTTT. Translated, it gives CASGEGSTDTQYF.

This clonotype was observed at least ten times. The rearrangement uses TRBV7-6 and TRBJ2-1; D gene unclear. Germline V gives CDR1 SGHVS, CDR2 FNYEAQ. The CDR3 is 17 amino acids. V lost 5 bases and J 4 bases, leaving 21 bases between the germline ends. The CDR3 DNA reads TGTGCCAGCAGCCCATACTTGGGTGAAGCACCTTACAATGAGCAGTTCTTC. This sequence encodes CASSPYLGEAPYNEQFF.